This is a list of T cell receptor beta chains from one sample in a study of a mutant IDH1 vaccine in newly diagnosed glioma. Here immunoSEQ multiplex PCR was the method, and the copy in TCRdb shows in-frame clones only, minus some. The sample records nearly 15,000 clones, 75% to 90% being singletons. This specimen was PBMCs, taken from a glioma patient treated with radiotherapy, temozolomide or both. Receptors were obtained from a woman aged 40 to 50 with glioma. Some clones in this sample may be carry-over from other donors' samples. CDR3s include the opening cysteine and the closing phenylalanine or tryptophan. A D gene is named only where the DNA matches it firmly. Expanded clones are given a class, and other clones once, few, many or no size at all.

abundance | j_gene | v_gene | d_gene | CDR3nt | CDR3aa
- | TRBJ1-5 | TRBV30 | - | TGTGACTGGAACACTGTTATAAATCAGCCCCAGCATTTT | CDWNTVINQPQHF
- | TRBJ1-1 | TRBV6-5 | - | TGTGCCAGCAAACCCCCGGGGGGGCGCACTGAAGCTTTCTTT | CASKPPGGRTEAFF
- | TRBJ1-2 | TRBV16 | - | TGTGCCAGCAGCCAATGGGAGGGGGACGGCTACACCTTC | CASSQWEGDGYTF
few | TRBJ1-1 | TRBV5-4 | - | TGTGCCAGCAGCTCTTGGAAGGGAGGAACTGAAGCTTTCTTT | CASSSWKGGTEAFF
few | TRBJ1-5 | TRBV30 | - | TGTGCCTGGAAGGGTCGGGGGGAGGTGCCCCAGCATTTT | CAWKGRGEVPQHF
once | TRBJ1-2 | TRBV7-2 | - | TGTGCCAGCAGCTACGACCAGCACTATGGCTACACCTTC | CASSYDQHYGYTF
once | TRBJ1-3 | TRBV6-5 | - | TGTGCCAGCAGTTTAGCGACCGGCTTCTCTGGAAACACCATATATTTT | CASSLATGFSGNTIYF
- | TRBJ2-2 | TRBV27 | - | TGTGCCAGCAGTTTGTTGGGGACCGGGGAGCTGTTTTTT | CASSLLGTGELFF
- | TRBJ2-1 | TRBV29-1 | - | TGCAGCGTTGAAGGAACAACAGGGAAGATTTACAATGAGCAGTTCTTC | CSVEGTTGKIYNEQFF
- | TRBJ2-7 | TRBV19 | TRBD1 | TGTGCCAGTAGTTCGGACGGGACAGGGGGCAGTCTTAAGAAGCAGTACTTC | CASSSDGTGGSLKKQYF
- | TRBJ2-2 | TRBV27 | - | TGTGCCAGCAGTTTGAGGGCCGGGGAGCTGTTTTTT | CASSLRAGELFF
- | TRBJ2-7 | TRBV9 | - | TGTGCCAGCAGCTCGAGGGGTGGGGAGCAGTACTTC | CASSSRGGEQYF
once | TRBJ1-4 | TRBV5-8 | - | TGTGCCAGCAGCTTGGCAGAACCAACTAATGAAAAACTGTTTTTT | CASSLAEPTNEKLFF
- | TRBJ2-1 | TRBV7-2 | - | TGTGCCAGCAGCTTAGGCACTAGTGGTGAGCAGTTCTTC | CASSLGTSGEQFF
- | TRBJ2-7 | TRBV5-1 | TRBD1 | TGCGCCAGCAGCTCGGCCGGGACAGGGAACTCCTACGAGCAGTACTTC | CASSSAGTGNSYEQYF
- | TRBJ2-7 | TRBV7-9 | - | TGTGCCAGCAGCTCACCATCGGACAGATTGACCTACGAGCAGTACTTC | CASSSPSDRLTYEQYF
- | TRBJ2-7 | TRBV30 | TRBD2 | TGTGCCTGGAGTATCGGACTAGCGGGGAGGAGCTCCTACGAGCAGTACTTC | CAWSIGLAGRSSYEQYF
- | TRBJ2-5 | TRBV4-2 | - | TGTGCCAGCAGCCAGGGATCCCTCGGGGGATCGGGGGAGACCCAGTACTTC | CASSQGSLGGSGETQYF
- | TRBJ1-1 | TRBV5-6 | TRBD1 | TGTGCCAGCAGCGAACTGAGTGGGCAGGGGGTGACTGAAGCTTTCTTT | CASSELSGQGVTEAFF
- | TRBJ2-1 | TRBV15 | TRBD1 | TGTGCCACCAGCAGGTCGGGACAGGGTTACAATGAGCAGTTCTTC | CATSRSGQGYNEQFF
once | TRBJ2-1 | TRBV6-6 | TRBD1 | TGTGCCAGCAGAACCGGGACAGGGATGAGCAATGAGCAGTTCTTC | CASRTGTGMSNEQFF
- | TRBJ1-1 | TRBV30 | TRBD1 | TGTGCCTGGGAGATTACCTCCGGGACAGGGAACACTGAAGCTTTCTTT | CAWEITSGTGNTEAFF
- | TRBJ2-6 | TRBV29-1 | TRBD2 | TGCAGCCCGCGGGGGGGCTCTGGGGCCAACGTCCTGACTTTC | CSPRGGSGANVLTF
- | TRBJ2-5 | TRBV27 | TRBD2 | TGTGCCAGCAGTTTTAGCGGGAGGCCTGAAGAGACCCAGTACTTC | CASSFSGRPEETQYF
few | TRBJ2-7 | TRBV28 | - | TGTGCCAGCAGCGGGAACTACGAGCAGTACTTC | CASSGNYEQYF
- | TRBJ1-5 | TRBV21-1 | - | TGTGCCAGCAGCAAAGTCGGCGGGAGCAGCAATCAGCCCCAGCATTTT | CASSKVGGSSNQPQHF
- | TRBJ2-7 | TRBV5-6 | TRBD2 | TGTGCCAGCAGCCCGGCGGCTCTAGCGGGGGATAGGAGCGAGCAGTACTTC | CASSPAALAGDRSEQYF
- | TRBJ1-5 | TRBV28 | TRBD1 | TGTGCCAGCAGTTCAACCTTCGACAGGGTTAATCAGCCCCAGCATTTT | CASSSTFDRVNQPQHF
- | TRBJ2-1 | TRBV7-3 | TRBD1 | TGTGCCAGCAGCTTGGACAGGGGGACACACAATGAGCAGTTCTTC | CASSLDRGTHNEQFF